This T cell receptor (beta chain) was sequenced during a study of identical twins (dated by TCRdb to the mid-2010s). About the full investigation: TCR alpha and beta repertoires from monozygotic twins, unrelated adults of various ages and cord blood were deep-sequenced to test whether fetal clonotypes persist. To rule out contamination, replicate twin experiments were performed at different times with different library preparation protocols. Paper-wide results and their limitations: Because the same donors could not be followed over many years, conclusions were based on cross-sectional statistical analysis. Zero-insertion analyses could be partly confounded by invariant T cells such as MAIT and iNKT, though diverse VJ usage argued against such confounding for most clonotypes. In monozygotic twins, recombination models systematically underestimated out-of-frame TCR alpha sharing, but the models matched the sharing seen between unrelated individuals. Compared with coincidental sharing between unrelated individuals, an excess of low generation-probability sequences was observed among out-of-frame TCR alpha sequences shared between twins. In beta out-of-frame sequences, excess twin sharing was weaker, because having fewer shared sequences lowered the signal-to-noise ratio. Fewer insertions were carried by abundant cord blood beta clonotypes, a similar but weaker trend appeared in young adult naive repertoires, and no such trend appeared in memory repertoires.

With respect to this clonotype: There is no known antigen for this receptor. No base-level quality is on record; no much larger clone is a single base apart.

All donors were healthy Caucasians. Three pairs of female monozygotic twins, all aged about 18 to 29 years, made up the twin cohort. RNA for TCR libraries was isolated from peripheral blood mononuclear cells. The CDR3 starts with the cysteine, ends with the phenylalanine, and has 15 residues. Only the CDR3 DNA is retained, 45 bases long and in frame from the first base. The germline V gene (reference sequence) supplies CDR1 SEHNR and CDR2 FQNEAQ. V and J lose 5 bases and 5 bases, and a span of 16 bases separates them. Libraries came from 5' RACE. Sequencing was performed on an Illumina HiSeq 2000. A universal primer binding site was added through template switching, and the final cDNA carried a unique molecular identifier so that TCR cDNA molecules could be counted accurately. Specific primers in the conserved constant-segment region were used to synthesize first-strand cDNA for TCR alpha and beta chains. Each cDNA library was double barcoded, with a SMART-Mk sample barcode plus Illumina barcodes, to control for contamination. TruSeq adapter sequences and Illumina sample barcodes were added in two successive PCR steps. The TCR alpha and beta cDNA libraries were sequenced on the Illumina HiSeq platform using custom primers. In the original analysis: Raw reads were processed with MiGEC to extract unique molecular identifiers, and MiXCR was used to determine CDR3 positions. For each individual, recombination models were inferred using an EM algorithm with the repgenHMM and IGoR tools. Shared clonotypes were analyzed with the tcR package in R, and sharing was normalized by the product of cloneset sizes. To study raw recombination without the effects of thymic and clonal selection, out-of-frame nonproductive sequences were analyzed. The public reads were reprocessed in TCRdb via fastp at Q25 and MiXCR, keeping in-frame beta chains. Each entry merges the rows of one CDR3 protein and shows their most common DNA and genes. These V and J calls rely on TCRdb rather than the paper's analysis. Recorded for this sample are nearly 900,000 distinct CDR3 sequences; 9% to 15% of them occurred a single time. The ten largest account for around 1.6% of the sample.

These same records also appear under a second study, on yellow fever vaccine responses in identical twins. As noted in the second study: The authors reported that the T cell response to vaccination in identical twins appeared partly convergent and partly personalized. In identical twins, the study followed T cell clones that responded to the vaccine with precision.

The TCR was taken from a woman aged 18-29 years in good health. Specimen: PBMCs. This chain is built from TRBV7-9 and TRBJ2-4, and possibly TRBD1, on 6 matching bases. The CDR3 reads CASSPAGWGQNIQYF. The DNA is TGTGCCAGCAGCCCCGCGGGTTGGGGGCAAAACATTCAGTACTTC.